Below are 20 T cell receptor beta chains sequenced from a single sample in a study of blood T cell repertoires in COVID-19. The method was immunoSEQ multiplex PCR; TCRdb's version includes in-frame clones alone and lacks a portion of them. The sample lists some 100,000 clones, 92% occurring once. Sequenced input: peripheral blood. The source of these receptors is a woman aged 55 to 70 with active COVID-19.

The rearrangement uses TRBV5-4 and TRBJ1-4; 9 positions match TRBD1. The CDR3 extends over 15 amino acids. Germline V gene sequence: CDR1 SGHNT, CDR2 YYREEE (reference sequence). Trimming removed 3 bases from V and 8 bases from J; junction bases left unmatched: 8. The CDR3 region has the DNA TGTGCCAGCAGCTCTACAGGGGGCGCGAAGGAAAAACTGTTTTTT. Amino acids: CASSSTGGAKEKLFF.

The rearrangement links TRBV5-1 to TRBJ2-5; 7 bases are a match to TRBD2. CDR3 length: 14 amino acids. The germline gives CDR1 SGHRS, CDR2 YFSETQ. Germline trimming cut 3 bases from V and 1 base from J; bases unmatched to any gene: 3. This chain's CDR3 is CASSSSSGQETQYF. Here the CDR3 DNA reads TGCGCCAGCAGCTCTTCTAGCGGCCAAGAGACCCAGTACTTC.

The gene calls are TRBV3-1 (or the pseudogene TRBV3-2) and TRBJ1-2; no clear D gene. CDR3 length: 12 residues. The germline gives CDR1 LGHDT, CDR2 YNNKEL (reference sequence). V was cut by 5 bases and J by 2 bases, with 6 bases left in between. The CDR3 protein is CASSSRNYGYTF. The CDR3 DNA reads TGTGCCAGCAGCTCGCGAAACTATGGCTACACCTTC.

CDR3 sequence: CASSGRLAGGSSYNEQFF. The CDR3 DNA is TGTGCCAGCAGTGGACGGCTAGCGGGGGGGAGCTCCTACAATGAGCAGTTCTTC. The chain has TRBV2 and TRBJ2-1; 12 bases align to TRBD2. Trimming removed 4 bases from V and 0 bases from J; junction bases left unmatched: 7. This CDR3 region has 18 residues. Germline values: CDR1 SNHLY, CDR2 FYNNEI.

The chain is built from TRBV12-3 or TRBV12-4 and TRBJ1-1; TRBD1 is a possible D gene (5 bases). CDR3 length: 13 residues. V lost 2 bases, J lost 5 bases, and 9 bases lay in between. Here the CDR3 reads CASSLKGLTEAFF. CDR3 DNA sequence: TGTGCCAGCAGTTTAAAGGGGCTTACTGAAGCTTTCTTT.

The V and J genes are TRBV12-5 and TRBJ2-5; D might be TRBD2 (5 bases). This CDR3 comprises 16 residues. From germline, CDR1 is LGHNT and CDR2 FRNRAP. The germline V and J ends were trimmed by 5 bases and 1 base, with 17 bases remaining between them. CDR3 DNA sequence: TGTGCTAGTGGTCAATCGGTTGGAGCGGTCCAAGAGACCCAGTACTTC. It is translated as CASGQSVGAVQETQYF.

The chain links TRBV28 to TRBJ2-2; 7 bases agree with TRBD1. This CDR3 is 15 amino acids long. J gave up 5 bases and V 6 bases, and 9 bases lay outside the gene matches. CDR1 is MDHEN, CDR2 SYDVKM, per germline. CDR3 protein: CASSLTGWETGELFF. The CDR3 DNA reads TGTGCCAGCAGCCTGACAGGGTGGGAAACCGGGGAGCTGTTTTTT. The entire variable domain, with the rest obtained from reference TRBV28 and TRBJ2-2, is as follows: DVKVTQSSRYLVKRTGEKVFLECVQDMDHENMFWYRQDPGLGLRLIYFSYDVKMKEKGDIPEGYSVSREKKERFSLILESASTNQTSMYLCASSLTGWETGELFFGEGSRLTVL.

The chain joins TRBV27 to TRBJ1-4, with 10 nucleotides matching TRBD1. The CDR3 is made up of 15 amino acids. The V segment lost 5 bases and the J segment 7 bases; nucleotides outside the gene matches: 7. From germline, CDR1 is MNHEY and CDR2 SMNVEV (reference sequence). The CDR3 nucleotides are TGTGCCAGCAGTAACCGACAGGGGGCAGGTGAAAAACTGTTTTTT. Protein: CASSNRQGAGEKLFF.

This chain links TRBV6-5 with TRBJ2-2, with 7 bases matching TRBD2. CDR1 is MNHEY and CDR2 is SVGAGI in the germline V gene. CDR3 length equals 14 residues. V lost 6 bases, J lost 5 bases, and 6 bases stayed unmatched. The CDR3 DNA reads TGTGCCAGCAGGTCGAGGGGAGGGACCGGGGAGCTGTTTTTT. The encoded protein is CASRSRGGTGELFF.

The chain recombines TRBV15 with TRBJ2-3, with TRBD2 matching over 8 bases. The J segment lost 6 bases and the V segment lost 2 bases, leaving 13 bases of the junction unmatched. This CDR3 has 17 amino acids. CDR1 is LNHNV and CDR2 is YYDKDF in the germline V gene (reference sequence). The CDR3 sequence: CATSRSGGGQERDTQYF. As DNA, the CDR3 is TGTGCCACCAGCAGATCGGGGGGGGGTCAGGAGAGGGATACGCAGTATTTT.

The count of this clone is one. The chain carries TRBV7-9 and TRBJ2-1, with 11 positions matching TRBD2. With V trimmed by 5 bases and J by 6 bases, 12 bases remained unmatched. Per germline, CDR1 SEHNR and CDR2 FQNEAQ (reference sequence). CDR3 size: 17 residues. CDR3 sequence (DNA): TGTGCCAGCAGCCCCATCCTGACTAGCGGGGTGGGCAATGAGCAGTTCTTC. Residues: CASSPILTSGVGNEQFF. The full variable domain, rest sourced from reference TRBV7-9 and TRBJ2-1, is DTGVSQNPRHKITKRGQNVTFRCDPISEHNRLYWYRQTLGQGPEFLTYFQNEAQLEKSRLLSDRFSAERPKGSFSTLEIQRTEQGDSAMYLCASSPILTSGVGNEQFFGPGTRLTVL.

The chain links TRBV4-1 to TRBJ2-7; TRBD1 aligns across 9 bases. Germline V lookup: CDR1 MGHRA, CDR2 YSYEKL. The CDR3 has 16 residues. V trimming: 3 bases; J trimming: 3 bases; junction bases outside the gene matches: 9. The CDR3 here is CASSHSPGQGYYEQYF. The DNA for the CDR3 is TGCGCCAGCAGCCACTCCCCGGGACAGGGATACTACGAGCAGTACTTC.

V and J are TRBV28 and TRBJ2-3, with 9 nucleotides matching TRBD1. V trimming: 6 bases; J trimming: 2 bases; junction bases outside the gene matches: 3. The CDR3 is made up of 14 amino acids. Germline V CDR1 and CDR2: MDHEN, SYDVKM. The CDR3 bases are TGTGCCAGCAGCCGGGACAGGGCCACAGATACGCAGTATTTT. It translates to CASSRDRATDTQYF.

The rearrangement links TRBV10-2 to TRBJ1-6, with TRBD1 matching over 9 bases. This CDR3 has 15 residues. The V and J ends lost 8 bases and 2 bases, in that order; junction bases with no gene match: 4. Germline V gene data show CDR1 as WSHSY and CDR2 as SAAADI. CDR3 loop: CASATGGTYNSPLHF. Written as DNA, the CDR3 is TGCGCCAGCGCCACAGGGGGCACCTATAATTCACCCCTCCACTTT.

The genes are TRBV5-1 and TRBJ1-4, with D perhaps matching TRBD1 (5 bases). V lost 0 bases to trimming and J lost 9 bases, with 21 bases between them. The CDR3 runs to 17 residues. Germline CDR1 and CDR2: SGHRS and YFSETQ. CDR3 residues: CASSLAGTGTAAKKLFF. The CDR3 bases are TGCGCCAGCAGCTTGGCGGGGACCGGGACTGCGGCAAAAAAACTGTTTTTT.

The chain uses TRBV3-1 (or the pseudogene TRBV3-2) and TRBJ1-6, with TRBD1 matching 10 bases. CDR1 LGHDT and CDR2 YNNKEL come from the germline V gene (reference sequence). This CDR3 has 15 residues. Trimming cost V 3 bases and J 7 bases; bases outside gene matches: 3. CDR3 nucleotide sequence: TGTGCCAGCAGCCATGGGGACAGGGGAAATTCACCCCTCCACTTT. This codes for CASSHGDRGNSPLHF.

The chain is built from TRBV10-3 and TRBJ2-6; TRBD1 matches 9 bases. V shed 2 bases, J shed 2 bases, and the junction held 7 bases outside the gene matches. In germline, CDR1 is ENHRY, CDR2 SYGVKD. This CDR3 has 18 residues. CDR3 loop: CAISEQGQGTTGANVLTF. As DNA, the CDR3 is TGTGCCATCAGTGAGCAGGGACAGGGAACAACTGGGGCCAACGTCCTGACTTTC.

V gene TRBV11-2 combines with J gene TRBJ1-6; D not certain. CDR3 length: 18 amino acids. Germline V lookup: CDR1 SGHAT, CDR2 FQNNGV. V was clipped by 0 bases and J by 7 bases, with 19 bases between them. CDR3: CASSLDTPGRKLNSPLHF. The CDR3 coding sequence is TGTGCCAGCAGCTTAGATACCCCAGGTCGTAAATTAAATTCACCCCTCCACTTT. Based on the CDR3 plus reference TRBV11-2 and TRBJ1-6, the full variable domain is EAGVAQSPRYKIIEKRQSVAFWCNPISGHATLYWYQQILGQGPKLLIQFQNNGVVDDSQLPKDRFSAERLKGVDSTLKIQPAKLEDSAVYLCASSLDTPGRKLNSPLHFGNGTRLTVT.

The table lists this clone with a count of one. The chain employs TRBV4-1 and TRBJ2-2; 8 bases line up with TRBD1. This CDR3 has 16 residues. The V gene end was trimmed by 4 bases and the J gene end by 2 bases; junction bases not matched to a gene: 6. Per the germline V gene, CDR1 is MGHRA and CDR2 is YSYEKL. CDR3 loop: CASSLPGQVNTGELFF. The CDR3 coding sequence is TGCGCCAGCAGCCTTCCGGGACAGGTCAACACCGGGGAGCTGTTTTTT.

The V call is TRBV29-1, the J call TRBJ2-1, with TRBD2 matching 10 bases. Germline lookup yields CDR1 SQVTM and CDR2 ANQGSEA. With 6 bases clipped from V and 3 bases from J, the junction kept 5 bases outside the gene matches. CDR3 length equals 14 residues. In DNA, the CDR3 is TGCAGCGTCATCCCTAGCGGGAGCTACAATGAGCAGTTCTTC. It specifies CSVIPSGSYNEQFF.